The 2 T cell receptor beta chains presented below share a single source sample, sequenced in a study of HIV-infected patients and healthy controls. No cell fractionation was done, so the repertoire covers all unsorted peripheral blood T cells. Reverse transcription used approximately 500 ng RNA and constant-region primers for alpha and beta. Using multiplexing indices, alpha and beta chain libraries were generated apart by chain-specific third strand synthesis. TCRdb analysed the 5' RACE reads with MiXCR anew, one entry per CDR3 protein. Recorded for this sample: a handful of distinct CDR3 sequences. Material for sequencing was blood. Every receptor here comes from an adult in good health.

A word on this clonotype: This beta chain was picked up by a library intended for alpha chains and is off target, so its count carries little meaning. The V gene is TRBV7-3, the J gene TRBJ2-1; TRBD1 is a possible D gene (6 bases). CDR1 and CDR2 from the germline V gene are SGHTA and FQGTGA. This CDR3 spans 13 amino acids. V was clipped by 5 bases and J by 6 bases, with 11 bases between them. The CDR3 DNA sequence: TGTGCCAGCAGCCCGGTAGGGGGCAATGAGCAGTTCTTC. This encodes CASSPVGGNEQFF.

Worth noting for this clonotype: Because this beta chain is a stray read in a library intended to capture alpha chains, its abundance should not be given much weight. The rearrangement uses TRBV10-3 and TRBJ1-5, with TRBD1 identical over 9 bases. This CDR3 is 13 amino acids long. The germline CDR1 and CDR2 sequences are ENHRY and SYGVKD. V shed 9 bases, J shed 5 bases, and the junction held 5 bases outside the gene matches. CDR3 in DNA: TGTGCCATTCGGGACAGGGTAGATCAGCCCCAGCATTTT. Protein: CAIRDRVDQPQHF.